These 27 T cell receptor beta chains were sequenced from one sample in a study of blood T cell repertoires in COVID-19. Only in-frame clones appear in the TCRdb table, and some are missing; sequencing was by immunoSEQ multiplex PCR. The sample yields about 120,000 clones, approximately 68% seen once. Sequenced: peripheral blood. The receptors come from a woman in her sixties or seventies with acute or convalescent COVID-19.

V usage is TRBV7-9 and J usage is TRBJ1-2, with D perhaps TRBD1 (6 bases). V shed 2 bases and J shed 7 bases, with 23 bases lying between them. The length of the CDR3 is 17 residues. The germline CDR1 and CDR2 sequences are SEHNR and FQNEAQ (reference sequence). CDR3 bases: TGTGCCAGCAGCTTATACGGGGACCCTACAGGGTCGGCTGGCTACACCTTC. Translated, it gives CASSLYGDPTGSAGYTF.

The chain links TRBV28 to TRBJ1-4; D is possibly TRBD1 (5 bases). There are 14 residues in the CDR3. The V end was cut by 5 bases, the J end by 8 bases, with 15 bases between. The germline CDR1 and CDR2 sequences are MDHEN and SYDVKM. CDR3 loop: CASSDPSWGEKLFF. For the CDR3, the DNA is TGTGCCAGCAGTGACCCCTCGTGGGGCGAAAAACTGTTTTTT.

The chain joins TRBV5-1 to TRBJ1-2, with D maybe TRBD1 (5 bases). The CDR3 runs 15 residues. Trimming removed 0 bases from V and 4 bases from J, with 13 bases in between. CDR1 and CDR2 from the germline V gene are SGHRS and YFSETQ. The DNA of the CDR3 is TGCGCCAGCAGCTTGGATGCCTCCACAGGCTATGGCTACACCTTC. Protein: CASSLDASTGYGYTF.

Written as DNA, the CDR3 is TGTGCCAGCAGCCTTGCGGGGCCGCGGAACGAGCAGTACTTC. It encodes CASSLAGPRNEQYF. The chain couples TRBV3-1 (or the pseudogene TRBV3-2) to TRBJ2-7; D might be TRBD2 (6 bases). This CDR3 contains 14 residues. V was pared by 4 bases and J by 5 bases, with 15 bases between. Germline V gene lookup returns CDR1 LGHDT and CDR2 YNNKEL (reference sequence).

A few counts support this clone. The V call is TRBV5-1, the J call TRBJ1-1; maybe TRBD1 (6 bases). The CDR3 is 16 amino acids. Germline loops: CDR1 SGHRS, CDR2 YFSETQ. V was pared by 0 bases and J by 3 bases, with 15 bases between. The CDR3 DNA is TGCGCCAGCAGCTTGGGCCAGGGGTGGGGGTACACTGAAGCTTTCTTT. It yields the protein CASSLGQGWGYTEAFF.

The chain is built from TRBV29-1 and TRBJ2-1; 12 nucleotides align to TRBD2. Germline V gives CDR1 SQVTM, CDR2 ANQGSEA. V shed 7 bases, J shed 3 bases, and the junction held 10 bases outside the gene matches. The CDR3 consists of 16 residues. CDR3 loop: CSAERLAGAIYNEQFF. The CDR3 coding sequence is TGCAGCGCGGAAAGACTAGCGGGAGCCATCTACAATGAGCAGTTCTTC.

This clone was detected only a few times. The chain employs TRBV28 and TRBJ1-6; a weak D match, TRBD1 (6 bases). This CDR3 contains 14 residues. Trimming removed 2 bases from V and 10 bases from J, with 12 bases in between. CDR1 is MDHEN, CDR2 SYDVKM, per germline. CDR3 sequence: CASSLNRAGSPLHF. DNA for the CDR3: TGTGCCAGCAGTTTAAACAGGGCTGGGTCACCCCTCCACTTT.

The rearrangement joins TRBV7-2 to TRBJ2-5; 15 nucleotides agree with TRBD2. Germline lookup yields CDR1 SGHTA and CDR2 FQGNSA. The CDR3 spans 17 residues. The V and J ends lost 4 bases and 2 bases, in that order; junction bases with no gene match: 5. DNA of the CDR3: TGTGCCAGCAGCTCGGGACTAGCGGGGGGTCCACAAGAGACCCAGTACTTC. Its translation: CASSSGLAGGPQETQYF.

This clone occurred once. The V and J genes are TRBV19 and TRBJ2-5; 7 nucleotides align to TRBD1. This CDR3 spans 14 amino acids. Per germline, CDR1 LNHDA and CDR2 SQIVND (reference sequence). V was clipped by 3 bases and J by 7 bases; unmatched bases: 8. CDR3 in amino acids: CASSIGTARATQYF. The CDR3, as DNA: TGTGCCAGTAGTATCGGGACAGCCCGAGCGACCCAGTACTTC.

CDR3 sequence (DNA): TGTGCCAGCTATAAAAGGGTCGAGGGAACAGCCTCAACTAACTATGGCTACACCTTC. Its translation: CASYKRVEGTASTNYGYTF. J is TRBJ1-2 and V is TRBV21-1. TRBV21-1 is deemed a pseudogene. The CDR3 totals 19 residues.

The rearrangement joins TRBV5-5 to TRBJ2-5; 8 bases are shared with TRBD1. The CDR3 sequence is 15 residues long. After removal of 4 bases from V and 4 bases from J, the junction contained 9 bases not matched to a gene. Germline V CDR1 and CDR2: SGHKS, YYEKEE (reference sequence). This chain's CDR3 is CASSETRQGIETQYF. CDR3 in DNA: TGTGCCAGCAGCGAGACCCGACAGGGGATAGAGACCCAGTACTTC.

In this sample, this clone turned up once. The chain has TRBV24-1 and TRBJ2-3, with D perhaps TRBD2 (6 bases). V shed 4 bases and J shed 6 bases, with 28 bases lying between them. The CDR3 is 19 residues long. Germline CDR1 and CDR2: KGHDR and SFDVKD. CDR3 in amino acids: CATSEPSSTGYLGGDTQYF. CDR3 coding DNA: TGTGCCACCAGTGAACCCTCTAGTACTGGGTATCTTGGAGGGGATACGCAGTATTTT.

The chain employs TRBV6-4 and TRBJ2-5; 9 bases agree with TRBD1. After removal of 6 bases from V and 4 bases from J, the junction contained 9 bases not matched to a gene. The CDR3 is 15 residues long. The germline CDR1 and CDR2 sequences are MRHNA and SNTAGT. The CDR3 coding sequence is TGTGCCAGCAGCCCACCTACAGGGGGCGGAGAGACCCAGTACTTC. It translates to CASSPPTGGGETQYF.

V and J are TRBV18 and TRBJ1-4; 7 positions agree with TRBD1. J lost 7 bases, V lost 3 bases, and 2 bases had no gene match. Germline assignment: CDR1 KGHSH and CDR2 LQKENI. This CDR3 region has 13 residues. The CDR3 DNA reads TGTGCCAGCTCACCTGGACAGGCTGAAAAACTGTTTTTT. It codes for CASSPGQAEKLFF.

The rearrangement uses TRBV28 and TRBJ2-7; D unclear. Germline V gene lookup returns CDR1 MDHEN and CDR2 SYDVKM. This CDR3 has 13 residues. The V end was cut by 6 bases, the J end by 1 base, with 10 bases between. The CDR3 loop is CASSTTRSYEQYF. The CDR3, as DNA: TGTGCCAGCAGCACGACTCGTTCCTACGAGCAGTACTTC.

The chain recombines TRBV28 with TRBJ1-6; maybe TRBD1 (5 bases). Trimming cost V 3 bases and J 8 bases, with 11 bases left between them. Germline CDR1 is MDHEN and CDR2 is SYDVKM. The CDR3 extends over 14 amino acids. CDR3 coding DNA: TGTGCCAGCAGTTTTGGTGGGGACTATTCACCCCTCCACTTT. Protein sequence: CASSFGGDYSPLHF.

The chain links TRBV2 to TRBJ2-1, with D maybe TRBD2 (5 bases). CDR1 and CDR2 (germline): SNHLY, FYNNEI. Trimming removed 1 base at V and 9 bases at J, with 13 bases between. This CDR3 is 14 amino acids long. CDR3 region: CASSEVRTRSEQFF. As DNA, the CDR3 is TGTGCCAGCAGTGAAGTAAGGACTCGGAGTGAGCAGTTCTTC.

The chain is built from TRBV5-6 and TRBJ1-2, with 7 nucleotides matching TRBD1. J lost 6 bases, V lost 5 bases, and 7 bases had no gene match. The germline V gene encodes CDR1 SGHDT and CDR2 YYEEEE. The CDR3 covers 13 residues. This CDR3 is CASSKGQVDGYTF. DNA for the CDR3: TGTGCCAGCAGTAAAGGACAGGTTGATGGCTACACCTTC. The full variable domain, rest sourced from reference TRBV5-6 and TRBJ1-2, is DAGVTQSPTHLIKTRGQQVTLRCSPKSGHDTVSWYQQALGQGPQFIFQYYEEEERQRGNFPDRFSGHQFPNYSSELNVNALLLGDSALYLCASSKGQVDGYTFGSGTRLTVV.

The chain couples TRBV3-1 (or the pseudogene TRBV3-2) to TRBJ2-7; D unresolved. The CDR3 contains 12 residues. Per the germline V gene, CDR1 is LGHDT and CDR2 is YNNKEL (reference sequence). The V end was cut by 3 bases, the J end by 0 bases, with 3 bases between. As DNA, the CDR3 is TGTGCCAGCAGCCACGTCTCCTACGAGCAGTACTTC. This sequence encodes CASSHVSYEQYF.

The CDR3 DNA reads TGTGCCAGCAGTGAAGGGGGCTATGGCTACACCTTC. This translates into CASSEGGYGYTF. The V gene is TRBV28, the J gene TRBJ1-2, with a tentative D call TRBD1 (6 bases). The V gene's germline CDR1 is MDHEN and CDR2 SYDVKM. The CDR3 has 12 residues. V lost 5 bases and J 4 bases, leaving 8 bases between the germline ends.

V usage is TRBV19 and J usage is TRBJ2-2; the match to TRBD1 covers 7 bases. CDR1 and CDR2 from the germline V gene are LNHDA and SQIVND (reference sequence). Trimming took 5 bases from V and 6 from J; bases not matched to a gene: 9. The CDR3 spans 15 residues. The CDR3 protein is CASSQETGSAGELFF. The CDR3 nucleotides are TGTGCCAGTAGTCAGGAGACAGGGTCAGCCGGGGAGCTGTTTTTT.

The gene calls are TRBV11-2 and TRBJ2-2; D uncertain. CDR1 and CDR2 (germline): SGHAT, FQNNGV. This CDR3 is 13 amino acids long. Trimming pared 1 base from V and 5 bases from J, leaving 5 bases between. CDR3 coding DNA: TGTGCCAGCAGCTTAGGGCAGACCGGGGAGCTGTTTTTT. Its protein product is CASSLGQTGELFF.

As regards this clone: The same CDR3 can be traced to other DNA sequences in this sample. The chain carries TRBV11-2 and TRBJ2-7, with unresolved D. Per the germline V gene, CDR1 is SGHAT and CDR2 is FQNNGV. The CDR3 length is 12 residues. The ends were cut back, 5 bases at V and 0 bases at J, with 5 bases in the middle. CDR3: CASSPSSYEQYF. The CDR3 DNA sequence: TGTGCCAGCAGCCCGAGCTCCTACGAGCAGTACTTC.

The chain links TRBV24-1 to TRBJ1-5; D not certain. CDR3 length equals 12 residues. The germline V gene encodes CDR1 KGHDR and CDR2 SFDVKD. Deletions cut 7 bases from V and 0 bases from J, with 3 bases between. CDR3 DNA sequence: TGTGCCACCAGCAATAGCAATCAGCCCCAGCATTTT. It translates to CATSNSNQPQHF.

V gene TRBV7-8 combines with J gene TRBJ1-6; tentative D call: TRBD1 (6 bases). Germline V lookup: CDR1 SGHVS, CDR2 FQNEAQ. This CDR3 has 17 amino acids. Trimming pared 1 base from V and 0 bases from J, leaving 10 bases between. The CDR3 sequence is CASSLDQTGSYNSPLHF. CDR3 DNA: TGTGCCAGCAGCTTAGACCAGACAGGCTCCTATAATTCACCCCTCCACTTT.

The gene calls are TRBV28 and TRBJ2-2, with TRBD1 matching over 9 bases. Trimming cost V 7 bases and J 11 bases; bases outside gene matches: 14. Germline V gene data show CDR1 as MDHEN and CDR2 as SYDVKM. CDR3 size: 15 residues. CDR3 sequence (DNA): TGTGCCAGCACCCCCGCGGGGACAGGGATCGGCGAGCTGTTTTTT. Translation: CASTPAGTGIGELFF.

The chain has TRBV5-1 and TRBJ1-3; no definite D call. There are 14 residues in the CDR3. Germline V lookup: CDR1 SGHRS, CDR2 YFSETQ. Trimming removed 3 bases at V and 0 bases at J, with 7 bases between. As DNA, the CDR3 is TGCGCCAGCAGCTCTACCAACTCTGGAAACACCATATATTTT. Translated: CASSSTNSGNTIYF.